This TCR beta chain was captured in a study of blood T cell repertoires in COVID-19. Study context: Acute and convalescent COVID-19 specimens originated in the United States, Italy and Spain. PBMCs, B-cell-depleted T cells, or T cells were the source of the cDNA or gDNA that made up the material.

The trim removed 5 bases at V and 5 bases at J, leaving 9 bases unmatched. CDR3 length: 16 amino acids. Germline lookup yields CDR1 SEHNR and CDR2 FQNEAQ (reference sequence). Participants spanned ages roughly 18 to 95 years and resided in about two dozen US areas. Original analysis: Nucleated cell number was recorded as an estimate derived from reference gene primer amplification. Using immunoSEQ multiplex PCR, the repertoire was profiled, and TCRdb retains in-frame clones only, with some absent. V and J calls and clone size are as listed in that table; D and trimming were resolved from the DNA. The sample contains around 110,000 clones, roughly 89% of which appear only once.

The rearrangement links TRBV7-9 to TRBJ2-1, with 10 positions matching TRBD2. The origin of this receptor is a woman in her 30s who had recovered from COVID-19. The source material was PBMCs or T cells enriched from blood (not recorded which). The CDR3 protein is CASSRRGLAGDNEQFF. CDR3 nucleotides: TGTGCCAGCAGCCGCAGAGGGCTAGCGGGAGACAATGAGCAGTTCTTC.